The rows below give T cell receptor beta chains drawn from one sample of a study of blood T cell repertoires in COVID-19. Clones were sequenced by immunoSEQ multiplex PCR, and TCRdb holds only the in-frame ones, with some missing. The table shows fewer than 400,000 clones, with about 86% occurring only once. The sample comprised PBMCs or T cells enriched from blood (not recorded which). Source of these receptors: a woman aged 45-65 years who had recovered from COVID-19. Each CDR3 is given without its conserved first and last residue.

j_call: TRBJ2-2
v_call: TRBV7-2
cdr3_aa: ASSRAGGLNTGELF

j_call: TRBJ2-2
v_call: TRBV2
cdr3_aa: ASRGQGNTGELF

j_call: TRBJ1-1
v_call: TRBV15
cdr3_aa: ATSRDRGAEAF

j_call: TRBJ1-2
v_call: TRBV19
cdr3_aa: ASQTGNGYT

j_call: TRBJ1-3
v_call: TRBV7-8
cdr3_aa: ASSRRDRGNTIY

j_call: TRBJ2-2
v_call: TRBV15
cdr3_aa: ATSRGQGAGELF

j_call: TRBJ2-4
v_call: TRBV9
cdr3_aa: ASSPSSDYTIQY

j_call: TRBJ2-3
v_call: TRBV29-1
cdr3_aa: SVGDRAHTDTQY

j_call: TRBJ1-3
v_call: TRBV5-1
cdr3_aa: ASSLSGGGNTIY

j_call: TRBJ1-5
v_call: TRBV28
cdr3_aa: ASTPFTGGLQPQH

j_call: TRBJ2-1
v_call: TRBV3-1/TRBV3-2
cdr3_aa: ASSQVTVRYNEQF

j_call: TRBJ1-2
v_call: TRBV28
cdr3_aa: ASAGSNGYT

j_call: TRBJ2-3
v_call: TRBV13
cdr3_aa: ASTLTSGGSDTQY

j_call: TRBJ1-1
v_call: TRBV5-1
cdr3_aa: ASSLDAGNTEAF

j_call: TRBJ1-4
v_call: TRBV30
cdr3_aa: AWNQGTTNEKLF

j_call: TRBJ1-2
v_call: TRBV4-1
cdr3_aa: ASSQEGLSGDYGYT

j_call: TRBJ1-1
v_call: TRBV9
cdr3_aa: ASSLRDTEAF

j_call: TRBJ1-5
v_call: TRBV21-1
cdr3_aa: ASSKPTGGLGNQPQH

j_call: TRBJ1-4
v_call: TRBV19
cdr3_aa: ASSAGTNNEKLF

j_call: TRBJ1-1
v_call: TRBV2
cdr3_aa: ASSALSRMNTEAF

j_call: TRBJ1-4
v_call: TRBV28
cdr3_aa: ASSIRGARSEKLF

j_call: TRBJ2-1
v_call: TRBV24-1
cdr3_aa: ATSGQVYNEQF

j_call: TRBJ1-6
v_call: TRBV15
cdr3_aa: ATSRDAGGRSPLH

j_call: TRBJ1-6
v_call: TRBV28
cdr3_aa: ASSPGAGGYNSPLH

j_call: TRBJ2-6
v_call: TRBV18
cdr3_aa: ASSPPPGAGGANVLT

j_call: TRBJ1-4
v_call: TRBV5-1
cdr3_aa: ASTVNSNEKLF

j_call: TRBJ1-1
v_call: TRBV18
cdr3_aa: ASTGQGLNTEAF

j_call: TRBJ2-2
v_call: TRBV3-1/TRBV3-2
cdr3_aa: ASTELAGLNGELF

j_call: TRBJ1-3
v_call: TRBV28
cdr3_aa: ASNQGFSGNTIY

j_call: TRBJ1-5
v_call: TRBV6-5
cdr3_aa: ASTEAVQPQH

j_call: TRBJ1-2
v_call: TRBV6-1
cdr3_aa: ASSERVHT

j_call: TRBJ1-2
v_call: TRBV7-2
cdr3_aa: ASSLAYGLRDYGYT

j_call: TRBJ2-1
v_call: TRBV5-6
cdr3_aa: ASSSPDGGWSEQF

j_call: TRBJ1-1
v_call: TRBV6-2/TRBV6-3
cdr3_aa: ASSYVAGTGVTDTEAF

j_call: TRBJ1-5
v_call: TRBV2
cdr3_aa: ASSDRVGNQPQH

j_call: TRBJ2-4
v_call: TRBV5-4
cdr3_aa: ASSLAPGQGGSKNIQY

j_call: TRBJ2-7
v_call: TRBV5-6
cdr3_aa: ASSFSDGGPSLEQY

j_call: TRBJ1-5
v_call: TRBV19
cdr3_aa: ASSIPRDRGPNQPQH

j_call: TRBJ1-6
v_call: TRBV6-1
cdr3_aa: ASSEAAGFYNSPLH

j_call: TRBJ1-2
v_call: TRBV20-1
cdr3_aa: SAGGQGAFGYT

j_call: TRBJ1-5
v_call: TRBV7-2
cdr3_aa: ASSPPGTGRQPQH

j_call: TRBJ2-3
v_call: TRBV11-2
cdr3_aa: ASSQTDTQY

j_call: TRBJ1-2
v_call: TRBV7-2
cdr3_aa: ASSRDGGGSVGYT

j_call: TRBJ2-7
v_call: TRBV7-9
cdr3_aa: ASSGSRDRRYEQY

j_call: TRBJ1-2
v_call: TRBV14
cdr3_aa: ASSPGVSYGYT

j_call: TRBJ2-2
v_call: TRBV4-1
cdr3_aa: ASSQTLAGFTGELF

j_call: TRBJ2-5
v_call: TRBV7-6
cdr3_aa: ASSLATRTVQETQY